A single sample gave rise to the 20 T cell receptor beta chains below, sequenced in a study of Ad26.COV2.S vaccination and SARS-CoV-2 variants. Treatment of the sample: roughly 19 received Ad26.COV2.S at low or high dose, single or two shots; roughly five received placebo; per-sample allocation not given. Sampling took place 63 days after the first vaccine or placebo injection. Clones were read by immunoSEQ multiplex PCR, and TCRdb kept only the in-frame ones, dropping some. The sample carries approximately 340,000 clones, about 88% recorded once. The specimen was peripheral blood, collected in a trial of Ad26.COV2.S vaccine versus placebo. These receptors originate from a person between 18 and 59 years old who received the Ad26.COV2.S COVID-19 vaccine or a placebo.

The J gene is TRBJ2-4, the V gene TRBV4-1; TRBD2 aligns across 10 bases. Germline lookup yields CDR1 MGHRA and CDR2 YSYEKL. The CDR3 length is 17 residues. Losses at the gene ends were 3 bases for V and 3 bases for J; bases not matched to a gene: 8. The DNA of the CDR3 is TGCGCCAGCAGCCAGTCGCGACTAGCGGGTGACAAAAACATTCAGTACTTC. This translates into CASSQSRLAGDKNIQYF.

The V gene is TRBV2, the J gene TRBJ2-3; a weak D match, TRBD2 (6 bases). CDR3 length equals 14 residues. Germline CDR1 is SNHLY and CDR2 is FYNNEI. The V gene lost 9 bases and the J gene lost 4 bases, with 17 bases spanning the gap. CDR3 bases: TGTGCCAGGAGGAGGGCGCAGGGAGCAGATACGCAGTATTTT. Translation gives CARRRAQGADTQYF. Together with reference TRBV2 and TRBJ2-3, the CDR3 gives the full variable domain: EPEVTQTPSHQVTQMGQEVILRCVPISNHLYFYWYRQILGQKVEFLVSFYNNEISEKSEIFDDQFSVERPDGSNFTLKIRSTKLEDSAMYFCARRRAQGADTQYFGPGTRLTVL.

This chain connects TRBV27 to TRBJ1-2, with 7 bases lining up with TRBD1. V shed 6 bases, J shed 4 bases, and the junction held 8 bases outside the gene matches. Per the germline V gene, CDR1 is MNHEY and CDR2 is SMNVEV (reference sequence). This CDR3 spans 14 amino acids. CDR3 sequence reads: CASRITGAGYGYTF. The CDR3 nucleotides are TGTGCCAGCAGAATAACAGGGGCGGGCTATGGCTACACCTTC.

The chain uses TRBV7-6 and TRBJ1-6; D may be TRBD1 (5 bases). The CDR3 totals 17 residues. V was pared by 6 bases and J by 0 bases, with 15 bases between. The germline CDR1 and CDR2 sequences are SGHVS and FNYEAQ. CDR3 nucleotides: TGTGCCAGCAGTCCTGGACAATCACTCTCCTATAATTCACCCCTCCACTTT. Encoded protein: CASSPGQSLSYNSPLHF.

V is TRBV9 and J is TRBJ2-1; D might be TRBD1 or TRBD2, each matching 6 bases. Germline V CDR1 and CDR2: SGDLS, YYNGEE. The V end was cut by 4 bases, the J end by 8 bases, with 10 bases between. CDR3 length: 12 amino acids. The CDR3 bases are TGTGCCAGCAGCACTAGGGGGGATGAGCAGTTCTTC. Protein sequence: CASSTRGDEQFF.

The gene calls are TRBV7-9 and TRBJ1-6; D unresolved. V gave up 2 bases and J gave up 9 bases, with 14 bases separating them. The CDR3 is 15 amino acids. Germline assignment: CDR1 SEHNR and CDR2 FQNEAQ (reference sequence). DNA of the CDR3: TGTGCCAGCAGCTTACCAGACACAAAGGGTTCACCCCTCCACTTT. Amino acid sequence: CASSLPDTKGSPLHF.

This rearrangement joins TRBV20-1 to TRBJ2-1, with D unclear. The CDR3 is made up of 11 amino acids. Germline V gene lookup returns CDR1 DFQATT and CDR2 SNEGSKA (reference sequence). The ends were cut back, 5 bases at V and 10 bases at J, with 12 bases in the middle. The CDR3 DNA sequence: TGCAGTGCTTCCCTACTTCGCGAGCAGTTCTTC. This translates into CSASLLREQFF.

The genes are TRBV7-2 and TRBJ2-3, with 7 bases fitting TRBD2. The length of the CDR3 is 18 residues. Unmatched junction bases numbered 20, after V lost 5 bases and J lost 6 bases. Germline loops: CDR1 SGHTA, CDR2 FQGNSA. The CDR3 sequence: CASSPRVGRGTRADTQYF. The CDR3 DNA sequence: TGTGCCAGCAGCCCCCGGGTGGGGCGGGGGACGAGGGCGGATACGCAGTATTTT.

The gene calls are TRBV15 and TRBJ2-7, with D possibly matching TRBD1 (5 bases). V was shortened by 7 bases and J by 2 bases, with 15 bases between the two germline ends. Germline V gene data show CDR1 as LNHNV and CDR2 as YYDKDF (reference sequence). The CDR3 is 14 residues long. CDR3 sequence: CATTTTADTYEQYF. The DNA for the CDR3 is TGTGCCACCACCACGACCGCGGACACCTACGAGCAGTACTTC.

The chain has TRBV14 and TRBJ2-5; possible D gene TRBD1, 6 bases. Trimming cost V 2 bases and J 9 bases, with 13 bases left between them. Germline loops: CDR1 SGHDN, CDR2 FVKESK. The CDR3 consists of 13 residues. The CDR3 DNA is TGTGCCAGCAGCCAAAACCTACAGGGAGCCCAGTACTTC. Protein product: CASSQNLQGAQYF.

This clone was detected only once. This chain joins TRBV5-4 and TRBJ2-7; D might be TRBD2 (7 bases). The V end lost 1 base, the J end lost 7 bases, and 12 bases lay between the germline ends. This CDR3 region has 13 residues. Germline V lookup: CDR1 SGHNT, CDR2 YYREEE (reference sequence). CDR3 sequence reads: CASSLIGGREQYF. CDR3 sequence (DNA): TGTGCCAGCAGCTTGATCGGGGGGCGAGAGCAGTACTTC.

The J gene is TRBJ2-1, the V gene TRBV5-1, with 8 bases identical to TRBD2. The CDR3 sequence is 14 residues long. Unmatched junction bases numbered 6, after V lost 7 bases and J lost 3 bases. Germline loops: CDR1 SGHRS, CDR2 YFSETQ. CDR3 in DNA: TGCGCCAGCTGCCCGGGGACTAGCTACAATGAGCAGTTCTTC. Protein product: CASCPGTSYNEQFF.

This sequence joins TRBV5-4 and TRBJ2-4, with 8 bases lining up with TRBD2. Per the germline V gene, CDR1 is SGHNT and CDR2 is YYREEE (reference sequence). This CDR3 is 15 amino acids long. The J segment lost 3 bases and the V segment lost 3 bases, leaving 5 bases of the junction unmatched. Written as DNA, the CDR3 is TGTGCCAGCAGCTCCGGGGGGGCTGACAAAAACATTCAGTACTTC. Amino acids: CASSSGGADKNIQYF.

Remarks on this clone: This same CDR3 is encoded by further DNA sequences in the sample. The CDR3 nucleotides are TGTGCCAGCAGCCCGGGAGGTGGATACGAGCAGTACTTC. Translated: CASSPGGGYEQYF. V usage is TRBV5-4 and J usage is TRBJ2-7; 7 bases line up with TRBD2. The length of the CDR3 is 13 residues. J was trimmed by 4 bases and V by 4 bases; bases with no gene match: 5. Germline-derived CDR1 and CDR2 are SGHNT and YYREEE (reference sequence).

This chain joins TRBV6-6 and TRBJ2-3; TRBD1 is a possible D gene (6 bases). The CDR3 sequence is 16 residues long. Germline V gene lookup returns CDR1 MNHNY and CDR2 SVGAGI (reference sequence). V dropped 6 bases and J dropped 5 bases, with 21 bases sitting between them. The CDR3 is CASRRPAAEGGDTQYF. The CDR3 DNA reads TGTGCCAGCAGACGGCCGGCGGCGGAAGGGGGAGATACGCAGTATTTT.

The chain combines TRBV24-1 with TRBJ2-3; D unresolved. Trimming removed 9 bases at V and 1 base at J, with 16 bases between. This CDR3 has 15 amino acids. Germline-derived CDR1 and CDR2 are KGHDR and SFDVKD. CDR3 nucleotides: TGTGCCACCTCGATAGCCCGTGGGGGCACAGATACGCAGTATTTT. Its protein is CATSIARGGTDTQYF.

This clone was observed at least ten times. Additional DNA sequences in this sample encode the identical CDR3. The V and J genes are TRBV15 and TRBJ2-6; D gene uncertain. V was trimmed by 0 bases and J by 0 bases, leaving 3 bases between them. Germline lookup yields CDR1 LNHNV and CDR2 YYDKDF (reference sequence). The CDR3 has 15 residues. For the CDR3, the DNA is TGTGCCACCAGCAGAGATGGCTCTGGGGCCAACGTCCTGACTTTC. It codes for CATSRDGSGANVLTF.

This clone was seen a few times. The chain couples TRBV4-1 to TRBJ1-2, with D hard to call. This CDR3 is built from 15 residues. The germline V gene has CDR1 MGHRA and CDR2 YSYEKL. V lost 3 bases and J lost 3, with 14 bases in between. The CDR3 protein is CASSQERDTYYGYTF. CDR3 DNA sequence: TGCGCCAGCAGCCAGGAGAGAGACACATACTATGGCTACACCTTC.

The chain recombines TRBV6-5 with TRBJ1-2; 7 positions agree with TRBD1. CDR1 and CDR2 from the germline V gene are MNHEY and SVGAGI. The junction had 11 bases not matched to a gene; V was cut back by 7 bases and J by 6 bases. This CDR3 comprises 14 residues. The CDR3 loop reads CASKDPGQPNGYTF. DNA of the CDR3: TGTGCCAGCAAAGATCCGGGACAGCCTAATGGCTACACCTTC.

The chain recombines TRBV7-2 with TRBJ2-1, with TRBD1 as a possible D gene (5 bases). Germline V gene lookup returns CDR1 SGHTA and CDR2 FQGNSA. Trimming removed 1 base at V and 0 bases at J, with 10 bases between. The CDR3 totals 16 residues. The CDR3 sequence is CASSLEGVRSYNEQFF. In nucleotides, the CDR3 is TGTGCCAGCAGCTTAGAAGGGGTTCGCTCCTACAATGAGCAGTTCTTC. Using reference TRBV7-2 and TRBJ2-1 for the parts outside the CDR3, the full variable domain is GAGVSQSPSNKVTEKGKDVELRCDPISGHTALYWYRQSLGQGLEFLIYFQGNSAPDKSGLPSDRFSAERTGGSVSTLTIQRTQQEDSAVYLCASSLEGVRSYNEQFFGPGTRLTVL.